Listed below are T cell receptor beta chains from one sample, sequenced in a study of blood T cell repertoires in COVID-19. Method: immunoSEQ multiplex PCR; TCRdb's copy keeps in-frame clones and lacks some. The sample yields 250,000 or so clones, 70% to 75% seen once. Material: peripheral blood. Receptors originate from an elderly woman with acute or convalescent COVID-19. Both conserved end residues are part of each CDR3. The order of the fields is V gene, CDR3 protein.

TRBV19 | CASSIAGGPYNEQFF
TRBV7-6 | CASSSGTIDNEQFF
TRBV5-6 | CASRLQNEQFF
TRBV3-1/TRBV3-2 | CASSPSAGSYGYTF
TRBV5-8 | CASSGRDRGLGYF
TRBV7-2 | CASSLQAWHSPLHF
TRBV2 | CASSFRPSETQYF
TRBV28 | CASSRGGQRNTRQYF
TRBV3-1/TRBV3-2 | CASSSTYEQYF
TRBV4-1 | CASSPEGWREGTEAFF
TRBV5-8 | CASSLQVLSSYNSPLHF
TRBV12-3/TRBV12-4 | CASSLQGYEQYF
TRBV4-1 | CASSQDSGTSRNEQFF
TRBV6-1 | CASSDWARDSNQPQHF
TRBV7-2 | CASSLAGTGRNSPLHF
TRBV6-5 | CASSSGQGSQPQHF
TRBV18 | CASSLRLAGLDNEQFF
TRBV20-1 | CSAPLVREQFF
TRBV2 | CASWWPPETQYF
TRBV9 | CASSVGQSSYNEQFF
TRBV18 | CASSLRRDTEAFF
TRBV15 | CATSRDDRTDNYGYTF
TRBV18 | CASSSDRNQPQHF
TRBV6-5 | CASSYISADGEQFF
TRBV5-6 | CASSFRGKTGQSYEQYF
TRBV19 | CASSIVGQGVSYGYTF
TRBV5-4 | CASNNQMESNTIYF
TRBV4-1 | CASSRTRGETQYF
TRBV5-4 | CASSLERVGELFF
TRBV19 | CASSSTGGTVNTEAFF
TRBV4-2 | CASSQDYSGNPYEQYF
TRBV5-1 | CASSSHVSAGTDTQYF
TRBV9 | CASSVGTGQGVDEQYF
TRBV6-5 | CASLPGQRNEQFF
TRBV19 | CASSHLRGAYNEQFF
TRBV28 | CASSFGQGDGYTF
TRBV5-1 | CASSLPRGHWNTEAFF
TRBV6-5 | CASRRQGGNSPLHF
TRBV2 | CASSEGGGGYTF
TRBV5-1 | CASSLSQADTQYF
TRBV10-3 | CAISGAQGYTF
TRBV3-1/TRBV3-2 | CASSQTLNTEAFF
TRBV5-1 | CASSIQTGSGDYTF
TRBV6-5 | CASRRTGGSSYEQYF